The clone carrying this T cell receptor (beta chain) rates as medium-sized. The sample belongs to a study of control samples from healthy donors and cancer patients. The assay was immunoSEQ multiplex PCR, and TCRdb's table has in-frame clones only and misses some. The top ten clones hold approximately 7% of a sample with approximately 99,000 clones, around four fifths of them seen once. The V and J ends lost 2 bases and 2 bases respectively, with 7 bases between them. Germline CDR1 reads SNHLY; CDR2 reads FYNNEI. This CDR3 is 14 amino acids long. The specimen sequenced was blood. The rearrangement joins TRBV2 to TRBJ1-3; tentatively, D is TRBD1 (5 bases). This receptor was taken from a man aged 18 to 30 in good health. CDR3 nucleotides: TGTGCCAGCAGTGAACAGGGACCTGGAAACACCATATATTTT. It yields the protein CASSEQGPGNTIYF.